Below, 5 T cell receptor beta chains from the same sample are listed, as sequenced in a study of human T cells and chemical hapten exposure (dated by TCRdb to the early 2020s). The time point label, as the study defines it: pre-sensitization, week 0. In light of the paper, this sample's treatment or condition label describes: therapeutic diphenylcyclopropenone sensitization with weekly scalp DPC. The library was produced with RACE. Data came from a NextSeq 500. Starting from the raw public reads, TCRdb applied fastp trimming at Q25, assembled clones with MiXCR and retained in-frame beta chains. Rows with one shared CDR3 protein collapse into an entry with the most common genes and DNA. The sample records a few hundred thousand distinct CDR3 sequences, approximately 8% of which are singletons. The biggest ten clones account for roughly 1.2% of the sample. The sample here was whole blood, taken in connection with sensitization to the hapten diphenylcyclopropenone (DPC). The origin of the receptors is a man younger than 35 with alopecia areata. Some clones in this sample may be carry-over from other donors' samples.

This clonotype came up a few times. This chain links TRBV27 with TRBJ1-6, with D unclear. Trimming shortened V by 2 bases and J by 9 bases, and 8 bases separated the two germline ends. The CDR3 sequence is 13 residues long. Germline V gives CDR1 MNHEY, CDR2 SMNVEV (reference sequence). The CDR3, as DNA: TGTGCCAGCAGTTTAAATCCAAGTTCACCCCTCCACTTT. Its translation: CASSLNPSSPLHF.

V gene TRBV10-3 combines with J gene TRBJ1-2, with 8 bases lining up with TRBD1. The germline CDR1 and CDR2 sequences are ENHRY and SYGVKD. Trimming took 3 bases from V and 2 from J; bases not matched to a gene: 8. This CDR3 has 16 amino acids. DNA of the CDR3: TGTGCCATCAGTGACCAGGGGGCGCAGACCAACTATGGCTACACCTTC. Its protein is CAISDQGAQTNYGYTF.

V gene TRBV29-1 combines with J gene TRBJ2-1, with D perhaps matching TRBD1 (6 bases). CDR3 length: 12 residues. The germline V gene has CDR1 SQVTM and CDR2 ANQGSEA. The ends were cut back, 6 bases at V and 8 bases at J, with 14 bases in the middle. Here the CDR3 DNA reads TGCAGCGTACTACAGGGCCCCGATGAGCAGTTCTTC. Residues: CSVLQGPDEQFF.

The chain employs TRBV7-9 and TRBJ2-5; D gene uncertain. Between the trimmed V and J ends, which lost 4 bases and 3 bases, there was a span of 6 bases. Germline assignment: CDR1 SEHNR and CDR2 FQNEAQ (reference sequence). This CDR3 comprises 12 residues. The CDR3: CASSSIKETQYF. In DNA form, the CDR3 reads TGTGCCAGCAGCTCTATAAAAGAGACCCAGTACTTC.

The gene calls are TRBV27 and TRBJ2-1; D may be TRBD1 (6 bases). CDR1 and CDR2 (germline): MNHEY, SMNVEV (reference sequence). The CDR3 consists of 15 residues. The V end lost 5 bases, the J end lost 6 bases, and 17 bases lay between the germline ends. The CDR3 spells CASSLPDRYSNEQFF. The CDR3 nucleotides are TGTGCCAGCAGTCTCCCGGACAGATACTCCAATGAGCAGTTCTTC.